Presented here are 20 T cell receptor beta chains from one specimen sequenced in a study of cytomegalovirus exposure and HLA in healthy donors. It was with 60 Vbeta and 13 Jbeta primers that the PCR ran. TCRdb's copy holds only in-frame clones and misses some; the assay was immunoSEQ multiplex PCR. The table includes roughly 120,000 clones, just under 75% detected once. Sample: PBMCs. The receptors here all came from a man aged 40-49 years in good health and CMV-seropositive.

The J gene is TRBJ1-5, the V gene TRBV5-4; D is unclear. Per germline, CDR1 SGHNT and CDR2 YYREEE (reference sequence). With 0 bases removed from V and 2 bases from J, the gap between germline ends came to 18 bases. This CDR3 is 18 amino acids long. Written as DNA, the CDR3 is TGTGCCAGCAGCTTGGGAGGAGGTGGACCTGGGGGCAATCAGCCCCAGCATTTT. This codes for CASSLGGGGPGGNQPQHF.

The gene calls are TRBV28 and TRBJ1-5; TRBD1 is a possible D gene (5 bases). Per germline, CDR1 MDHEN and CDR2 SYDVKM. The CDR3 has 16 amino acids. Trimming stripped 7 bases from V and 6 bases from J, with 22 bases between. CDR3 sequence reads: CASTPWAGRGGQPQHF. The CDR3, as DNA: TGTGCCAGCACCCCCTGGGCAGGGAGGGGTGGTCAGCCCCAGCATTTT.

The CDR3 reads CASSLRLLGYTF. CDR3 nucleotides: TGTGCCAGCAGTTTGCGCCTCTTGGGCTACACCTTC. The chain recombines TRBV28 with TRBJ1-2; D remains unclear. The CDR3 is made up of 12 amino acids. CDR1 and CDR2 (germline): MDHEN, SYDVKM. V gave up 3 bases and J gave up 8 bases, with 10 bases separating them.

The V gene is TRBV23-1, the J gene TRBJ2-7; weak D call: TRBD1 (5 bases). TRBV23-1 is an ORF, and what it does is uncertain. The ends were cut back, 4 bases at V and 0 bases at J, with 16 bases in the middle. The length of the CDR3 is 16 residues. CDR3 amino acids: CASSPTTGSSSYEQYF. The CDR3 DNA is TGCGCCAGCAGTCCAACTACAGGATCAAGCTCCTACGAGCAGTACTTC.

J is TRBJ2-1 and V is TRBV18; 9 bases are a match to TRBD2. Trimming took 3 bases from V and 2 from J; bases not matched to a gene: 5. This CDR3 is built from 16 residues. CDR1 and CDR2 (germline): KGHSH, LQKENI. The CDR3 nucleotides read TGTGCCAGCTCACCTCCCCTAGCGGGACCCTACAATGAGCAGTTCTTC. It yields the protein CASSPPLAGPYNEQFF. The complete variable domain, with remaining parts taken from reference TRBV18 and TRBJ2-1, reads NAGVMQNPRHLVRRRGQEARLRCSPMKGHSHVYWYRQLPEEGLKFMVYLQKENIIDESGMPKERFSAEFPKEGPSILRIQQVVRGDSAAYFCASSPPLAGPYNEQFFGPGTRLTVL.

CDR3 in DNA: TGTGCCAGCAGCATAGGGACAGGGACAGATACGCAGTATTTT. Protein product: CASSIGTGTDTQYF. The rearrangement links TRBV9 to TRBJ2-3, with 9 bases lining up with TRBD1. The germline V gene encodes CDR1 SGDLS and CDR2 YYNGEE. The CDR3 is 14 amino acids. The V segment lost 4 bases and the J segment 3 bases; nucleotides outside the gene matches: 3.

The J gene is TRBJ2-1, the V gene TRBV6-1; D is ambiguous. The CDR3 is made up of 13 amino acids. V was clipped by 5 bases and J by 14 bases, with 19 bases between them. Germline V gene sequence: CDR1 MNHNS, CDR2 SASEGT. In DNA form, the CDR3 reads TGTGCCAGCAGTCCCCGTCGGGTTCTCGAGGAGTTCTTC. This sequence encodes CASSPRRVLEEFF.

The chain is built from TRBV10-1 and TRBJ2-1, with 11 nucleotides matching TRBD1. This CDR3 is 17 amino acids long. J gave up 0 bases and V 4 bases, and 5 bases lay outside the gene matches. CDR1 is WNHNN, CDR2 SYGVQD, per germline (reference sequence). The CDR3 DNA follows: TGCGCCAGCAGTGGCATGGGACAGGGGGGCTCCTACAATGAGCAGTTCTTC. As protein: CASSGMGQGGSYNEQFF.

In this sample, this clone turned up a few times. This sequence joins TRBV13 and TRBJ2-3; D possibly corresponds to TRBD2 (7 bases). CDR1 PRHDT and CDR2 FYEKMQ come from the germline V gene (reference sequence). Trimming left V 5 bases short and J 4 bases short, with 19 bases between. The CDR3 runs 16 residues. The CDR3 spells CASSPVARGAPDTQYF. The CDR3 DNA is TGTGCCAGCAGCCCTGTGGCTCGGGGGGCCCCAGATACGCAGTATTTT. The whole variable domain, filled in from reference TRBV13 and TRBJ2-3, reads AAGVIQSPRHLIKEKRETATLKCYPIPRHDTVYWYQQGPGQDPQFLISFYEKMQSDKGSIPDRFSAQQFSDYHSELNMSSLELGDSALYFCASSPVARGAPDTQYFGPGTRLTVL.

The chain combines TRBV28 with TRBJ1-1, with 11 bases aligning to TRBD1. In germline, CDR1 is MDHEN, CDR2 SYDVKM. The CDR3 is 13 amino acids. V lost 6 bases and J lost 11; bases outside the gene matches: 8. CDR3 in amino acids: CASSSAGTGGAFF. CDR3 DNA: TGTGCCAGCAGCTCCGCCGGGACAGGGGGTGCTTTCTTT.

The chain combines TRBV28 with TRBJ2-3, with 12 bases that match TRBD2. Trimming at V came to 2 bases and at J to 1 base, leaving 1 base not matched to a gene. This CDR3 has 16 amino acids. The germline V gene encodes CDR1 MDHEN and CDR2 SYDVKM. The CDR3 DNA reads as TGTGCCAGCAGTTTACGACTAGCGGGGGGCACAGATACGCAGTATTTT. This encodes CASSLRLAGGTDTQYF.

The rearrangement uses TRBV11-3 and TRBJ2-7; D is possibly TRBD2 (5 bases). V shed 5 bases and J shed 4 bases, with 12 bases lying between them. CDR1 and CDR2 from the germline V gene are SGHNT and YENEEA. This CDR3 is built from 13 residues. The CDR3 reads CASSPSEGYEQYF. The CDR3 DNA sequence: TGTGCCAGCAGCCCATCCGAGGGTTACGAGCAGTACTTC.

The V call is TRBV5-1, the J call TRBJ2-7, with 11 bases that match TRBD2. Germline CDR1 SGHRS, CDR2 YFSETQ. This CDR3 is 14 amino acids long. The V segment lost 5 bases and the J segment 5 bases; nucleotides outside the gene matches: 6. CDR3 region: CASRPTSGSDEQYF. Here the CDR3 DNA reads TGCGCCAGCAGGCCAACTAGCGGGAGCGACGAGCAGTACTTC. The full variable domain, in which reference TRBV5-1 and TRBJ2-7 provide the parts outside the CDR3, is KAGVTQTPRYLIKTRGQQVTLSCSPISGHRSVSWYQQTPGQGLQFLFEYFSETQRNKGNFPGRFSGRQFSNSRSEMNVSTLELGDSALYLCASRPTSGSDEQYFGPGTRLTVT.

The V and J genes are TRBV7-6 and TRBJ2-7; 9 nucleotides match TRBD2. The CDR3 covers 14 residues. CDR1 SGHVS and CDR2 FNYEAQ come from the germline V gene. The ends lost 5 bases at V and 5 bases at J; junction bases unmatched: 7. Here the CDR3 DNA reads TGTGCCAGCAGCATCTCTAGCGGGGTGGACGAGCAGTACTTC. It encodes CASSISSGVDEQYF. Combining the CDR3 with reference TRBV7-6 and TRBJ2-7 gives the whole variable domain GAGVSQSPRYKVTKRGQDVALRCDPISGHVSLYWYRQALGQGPEFLTYFNYEAQQDKSGLPNDRFSAERPEGSISTLTIQRTEQRDSAMYRCASSISSGVDEQYFGPGTRLTVT.

This clone has more than one count but fewer than ten. The chain recombines TRBV2 with TRBJ1-5; 8 bases match TRBD1. V lost 6 bases, J lost 6 bases, and 7 bases stayed unmatched. The CDR3 length is 14 residues. Germline V gene sequence: CDR1 SNHLY, CDR2 FYNNEI. The CDR3 nucleotides are TGTGCCAGCAGAACAGGGGGAGAAGGTCAGCCCCAGCATTTT. As protein: CASRTGGEGQPQHF.

CDR3 sequence (DNA): TGCAGCGTTGATCGAGGGGGTAACTATGGCTACACCTTC. It specifies CSVDRGGNYGYTF. The V and J genes are TRBV29-1 and TRBJ1-2; D perhaps matches TRBD1 (6 bases). The germline CDR1 and CDR2 sequences are SQVTM and ANQGSEA. Deletions cut 3 bases from V and 1 base from J, with 9 bases between. The CDR3 consists of 13 residues.

V and J are TRBV19 and TRBJ1-5, with D maybe TRBD1 (6 bases). Germline V gene data show CDR1 as LNHDA and CDR2 as SQIVND (reference sequence). This CDR3 comprises 15 residues. The V and J ends lost 6 bases and 2 bases respectively, with 14 bases between them. The CDR3 is CASSQGGSGNQPQHF. The CDR3 nucleotides are TGTGCCAGTAGCCAAGGGGGAAGTGGCAATCAGCCCCAGCATTTT.

The chain recombines TRBV5-6 with TRBJ1-5; no definite D call. The CDR3 is 15 amino acids. Deletions cut 2 bases from V and 3 bases from J, with 12 bases between. Germline lookup yields CDR1 SGHDT and CDR2 YYEEEE. In DNA, the CDR3 is TGTGCCAGCAGCTTTATGACGGGTAACAATCAGCCCCAGCATTTT. This sequence encodes CASSFMTGNNQPQHF.

The J gene is TRBJ2-2, the V gene TRBV19; weak D call: TRBD2 (6 bases). The germline CDR1 and CDR2 sequences are LNHDA and SQIVND (reference sequence). This CDR3 is built from 16 residues. V was clipped by 6 bases and J by 0 bases, with 14 bases between them. The CDR3 spells CASRPNGGTNTGELFF. The CDR3 region has the DNA TGTGCCAGTAGACCCAATGGGGGGACGAACACCGGGGAGCTGTTTTTT.

Only a few counts were recorded for this clone. J is TRBJ2-7 and V is TRBV2; 9 bases fit TRBD1. The germline V gene encodes CDR1 SNHLY and CDR2 FYNNEI. The junction had 7 bases not matched to a gene; V was cut back by 6 bases and J by 4 bases. This CDR3 region has 14 residues. CDR3 coding DNA: TGTGCCAGCAGCAGCAGGGACAGGGTGTACGAGCAGTACTTC. Amino acid sequence: CASSSRDRVYEQYF. Using reference TRBV2 and TRBJ2-7 for the parts outside the CDR3, the full variable domain is EPEVTQTPSHQVTQMGQEVILRCVPISNHLYFYWYRQILGQKVEFLVSFYNNEISEKSEIFDDQFSVERPDGSNFTLKIRSTKLEDSAMYFCASSSRDRVYEQYFGPGTRLTVT.